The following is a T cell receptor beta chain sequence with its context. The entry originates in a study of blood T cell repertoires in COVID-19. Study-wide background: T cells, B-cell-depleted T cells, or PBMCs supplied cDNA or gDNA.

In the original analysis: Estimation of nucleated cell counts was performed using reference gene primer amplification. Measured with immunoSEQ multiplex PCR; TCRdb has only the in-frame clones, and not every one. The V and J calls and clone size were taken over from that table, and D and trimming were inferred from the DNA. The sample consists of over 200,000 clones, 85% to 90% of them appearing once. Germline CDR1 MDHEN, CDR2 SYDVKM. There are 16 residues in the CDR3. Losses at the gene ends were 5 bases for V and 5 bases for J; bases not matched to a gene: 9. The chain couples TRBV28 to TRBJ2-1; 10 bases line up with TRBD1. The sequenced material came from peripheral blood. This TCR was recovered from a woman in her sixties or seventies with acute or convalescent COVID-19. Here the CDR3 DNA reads TGTGCCAGCAGTCGTCCGGGACAGGGGTCCGACAATGAGCAGTTCTTC. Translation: CASSRPGQGSDNEQFF.